What follows are 12 T cell receptor beta chains derived from one specimen sequenced in a study of blood T cell repertoires in COVID-19. The assay was immunoSEQ multiplex PCR, and TCRdb's table has in-frame clones only and misses some. This table holds around 220,000 clones, 65% to 85% found once. Specimen: PBMCs or T cells enriched from blood (not recorded which). These TCRs come from a woman aged 40 to 50 who had recovered from COVID-19.

As regards this clone: Other DNA sequences in this sample translate to the same CDR3. The V and J genes are TRBV5-4 and TRBJ2-1, with 9 bases aligning to TRBD2. The CDR3 runs 15 residues. Germline V gene sequence: CDR1 SGHNT, CDR2 YYREEE (reference sequence). V shed 0 bases and J 5 bases; nucleotides not matched to a gene: 3. CDR3 coding DNA: TGTGCCAGCAGCTTGGCGACTAGCGGCCACAATGAGCAGTTCTTC. It translates to CASSLATSGHNEQFF.

The V call is TRBV4-1, the J call TRBJ2-1; 8 positions agree with TRBD2. CDR3 length: 16 amino acids. Per germline, CDR1 MGHRA and CDR2 YSYEKL. Trimming removed 1 base from V and 4 bases from J; junction bases left unmatched: 6. CDR3 sequence reads: CASSQGGPSGYNEQFF. In DNA form, the CDR3 reads TGCGCCAGCAGCCAAGGGGGGCCTAGCGGGTACAATGAGCAGTTCTTC.

This clone was counted only a few times. The V call is TRBV11-2, the J call TRBJ1-6; 8 positions match TRBD1. CDR3 length equals 15 residues. V was pared by 1 base and J by 9 bases, with 5 bases of the junction left unmatched. Germline CDR1 SGHAT, CDR2 FQNNGV. DNA for the CDR3: TGTGCCAGCAGCTTAGGGACAGGGTTTGGTTCACCCCTCCACTTT. Translated, it gives CASSLGTGFGSPLHF.

The rearrangement joins TRBV4-3 to TRBJ1-2; D call uncertain. Germline V lookup: CDR1 LGHNA, CDR2 YSLEER. The CDR3 extends over 14 amino acids. V was cut by 0 bases and J by 5 bases, with 10 bases left in between. CDR3 sequence: CASSQDVQTYGYTF. The CDR3 DNA follows: TGCGCCAGCAGCCAAGATGTCCAAACTTATGGCTACACCTTC.

The chain uses TRBV5-1 and TRBJ2-1; 16 bases fit TRBD2. Germline trimming cut 7 bases from V and 10 bases from J; bases unmatched to any gene: 11. The CDR3 extends over 16 amino acids. The V gene's germline CDR1 is SGHRS and CDR2 YFSETQ. CDR3 in amino acids: CASGPGLAGGPGEQFF. CDR3 nucleotide sequence: TGCGCCAGCGGACCGGGACTAGCGGGAGGGCCAGGCGAGCAGTTCTTC.

The chain links TRBV28 to TRBJ1-5; 7 bases line up with TRBD1. Trimming took 5 bases from V and 4 from J; bases not matched to a gene: 8. The CDR3 runs 15 residues. Germline CDR1 is MDHEN and CDR2 is SYDVKM. The CDR3 DNA is TGTGCCAGCAGTCGCCTGGGACAGATTAATCAGCCCCAGCATTTT. Translation gives CASSRLGQINQPQHF.

The chain has TRBV3-1 (or the pseudogene TRBV3-2) and TRBJ2-3, with D perhaps TRBD1 (6 bases). The CDR3 loop spans 11 amino acids. The V end was cut by 6 bases, the J end by 7 bases, with 8 bases between. Germline values: CDR1 LGHDT, CDR2 YNNKEL (reference sequence). Here the CDR3 reads CASRGAYTQYF. CDR3 nucleotides: TGTGCCAGCAGGGGGGCTTATACGCAGTATTTT.

V gene TRBV7-3 combines with J gene TRBJ2-1; 8 positions agree with TRBD2. The germline V gene encodes CDR1 SGHTA and CDR2 FQGTGA. CDR3 length equals 16 residues. V lost 4 bases, J lost 2 bases, and 7 bases stayed unmatched. Here the CDR3 reads CASSSLAGGAYNEQFF. In DNA form, the CDR3 reads TGTGCCAGCAGCTCCCTTGCGGGAGGCGCCTACAATGAGCAGTTCTTC.

The rearrangement uses TRBV2 and TRBJ2-2, with D tentatively TRBD1 (5 bases). CDR1 SNHLY and CDR2 FYNNEI come from the germline V gene. The CDR3 length is 12 residues. Between the trimmed V and J ends, which lost 6 bases and 9 bases, there was a span of 11 bases. The CDR3 DNA reads as TGTGCCAGCAGCCCGACAGACCGGGAGCTGTTTTTT. Translation gives CASSPTDRELFF.

V and J are TRBV28 and TRBJ1-5; TRBD1 agrees at 7 bases. V gave up 6 bases and J gave up 4 bases; unmatched junction bases: 6. Germline V gene lookup returns CDR1 MDHEN and CDR2 SYDVKM. This CDR3 comprises 14 residues. CDR3 bases: TGTGCCAGCAGAGGGGGCCCTGGGAATCAGCCCCAGCATTTT. This sequence encodes CASRGGPGNQPQHF.

CDR3 nucleotide sequence: TGTGCCAGCAGCCATTCCGGACTAGCGGGAGGCCATGAGCAGTTCTTC. It encodes CASSHSGLAGGHEQFF. This sequence joins TRBV3-1 (or the pseudogene TRBV3-2) and TRBJ2-1, with 14 nucleotides matching TRBD2. Germline CDR1 reads LGHDT; CDR2 reads YNNKEL (reference sequence). This CDR3 is 16 amino acids long. Losses at the gene ends were 3 bases for V and 8 bases for J; bases not matched to a gene: 6.

The chain is built from TRBV7-9 and TRBJ1-2; 10 bases are a match to TRBD1. The CDR3 is made up of 13 amino acids. J gave up 7 bases and V 5 bases, and 4 bases lay outside the gene matches. Per the germline V gene, CDR1 is SEHNR and CDR2 is FQNEAQ (reference sequence). CDR3 loop: CASSRGQGVGYTF. DNA of the CDR3: TGTGCCAGCAGCCGAGGACAGGGGGTTGGCTACACCTTC.